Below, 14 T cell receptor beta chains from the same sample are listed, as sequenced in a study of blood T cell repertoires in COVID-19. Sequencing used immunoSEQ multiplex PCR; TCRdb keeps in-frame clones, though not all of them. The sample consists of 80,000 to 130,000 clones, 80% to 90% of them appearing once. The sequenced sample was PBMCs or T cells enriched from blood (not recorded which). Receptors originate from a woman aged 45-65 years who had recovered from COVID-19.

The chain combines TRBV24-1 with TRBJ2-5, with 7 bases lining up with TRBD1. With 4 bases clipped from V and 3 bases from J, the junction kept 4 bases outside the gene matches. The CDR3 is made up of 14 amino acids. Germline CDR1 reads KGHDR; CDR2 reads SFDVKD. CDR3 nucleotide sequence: TGTGCCACCAGTGACCCGGGACAGAAAGAGACCCAGTACTTC. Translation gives CATSDPGQKETQYF.

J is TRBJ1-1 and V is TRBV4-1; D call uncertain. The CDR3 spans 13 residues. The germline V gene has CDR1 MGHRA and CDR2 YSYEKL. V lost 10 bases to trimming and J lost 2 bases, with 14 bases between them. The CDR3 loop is CATSPEGNTEAFF. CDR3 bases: TGCGCCACCTCCCCCGAGGGAAACACTGAAGCTTTCTTT.

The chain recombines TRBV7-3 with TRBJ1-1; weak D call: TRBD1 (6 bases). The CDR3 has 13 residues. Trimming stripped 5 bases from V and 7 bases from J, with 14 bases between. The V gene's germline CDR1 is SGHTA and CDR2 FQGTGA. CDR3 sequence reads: CASSPMTGGEAFF. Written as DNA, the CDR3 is TGTGCCAGCAGCCCGATGACAGGAGGTGAAGCTTTCTTT.

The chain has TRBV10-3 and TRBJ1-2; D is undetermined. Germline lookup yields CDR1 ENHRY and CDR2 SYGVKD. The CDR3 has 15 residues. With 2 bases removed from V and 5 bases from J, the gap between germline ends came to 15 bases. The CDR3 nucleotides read TGTGCCATCAGTGAGCAACAGACAAGGATGTATGGCTACACCTTC. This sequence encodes CAISEQQTRMYGYTF.

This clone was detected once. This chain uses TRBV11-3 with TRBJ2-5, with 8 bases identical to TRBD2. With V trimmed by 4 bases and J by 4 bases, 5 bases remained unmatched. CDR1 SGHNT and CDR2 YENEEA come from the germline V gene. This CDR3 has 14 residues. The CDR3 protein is CASSSRSGGETQYF. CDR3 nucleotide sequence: TGTGCCAGCAGCTCTCGAAGCGGGGGAGAGACCCAGTACTTC.

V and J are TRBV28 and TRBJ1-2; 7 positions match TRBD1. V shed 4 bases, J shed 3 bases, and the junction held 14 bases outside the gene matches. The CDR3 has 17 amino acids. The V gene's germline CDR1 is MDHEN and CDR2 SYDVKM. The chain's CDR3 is CASSYPGGRPSDYGYTF. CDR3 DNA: TGTGCCAGCAGTTATCCAGGGGGACGGCCGTCGGACTATGGCTACACCTTC.

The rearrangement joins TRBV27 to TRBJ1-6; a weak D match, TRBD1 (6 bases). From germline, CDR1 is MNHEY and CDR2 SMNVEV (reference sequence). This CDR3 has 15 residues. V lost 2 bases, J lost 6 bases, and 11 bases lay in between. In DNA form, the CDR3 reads TGTGCCAGCAGTTTAAAGTACAGGGCTAATTCACCCCTCCACTTT. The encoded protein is CASSLKYRANSPLHF.

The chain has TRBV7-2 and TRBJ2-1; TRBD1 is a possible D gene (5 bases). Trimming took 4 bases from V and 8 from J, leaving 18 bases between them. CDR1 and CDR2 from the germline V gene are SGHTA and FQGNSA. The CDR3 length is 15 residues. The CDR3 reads CASSSSERQGYEQFF. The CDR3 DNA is TGTGCCAGCAGCTCCAGCGAGCGTCAGGGATATGAGCAGTTCTTC.

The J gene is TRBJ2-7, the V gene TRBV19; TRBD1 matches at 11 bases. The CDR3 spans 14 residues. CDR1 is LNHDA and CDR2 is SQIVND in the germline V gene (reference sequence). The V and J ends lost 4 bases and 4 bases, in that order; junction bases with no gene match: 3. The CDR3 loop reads CASSSGTGGYEQYF. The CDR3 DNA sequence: TGTGCCAGTAGTAGTGGGACAGGGGGTTACGAGCAGTACTTC.

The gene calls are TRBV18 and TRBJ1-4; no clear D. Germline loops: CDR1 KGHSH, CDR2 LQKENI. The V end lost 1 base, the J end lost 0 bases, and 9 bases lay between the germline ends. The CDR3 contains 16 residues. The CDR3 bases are TGTGCCAGCTCACCACAACAATTCGCAACTAATGAAAAACTGTTTTTT. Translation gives CASSPQQFATNEKLFF.

CDR3 in DNA: TGTGCCATCAGTGAACGGGACAGGGGTGACACTGAAGCTTTCTTT. As protein: CAISERDRGDTEAFF. The rearrangement links TRBV10-3 to TRBJ1-1; 10 positions agree with TRBD1. Germline V gene lookup returns CDR1 ENHRY and CDR2 SYGVKD. Trimming cost V 3 bases and J 3 bases; bases outside gene matches: 4. The CDR3 length is 15 residues.

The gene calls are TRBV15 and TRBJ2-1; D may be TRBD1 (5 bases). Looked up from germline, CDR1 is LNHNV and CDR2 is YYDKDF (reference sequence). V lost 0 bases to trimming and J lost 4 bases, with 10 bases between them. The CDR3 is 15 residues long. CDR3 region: CATSRERAGYNEQFF. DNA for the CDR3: TGTGCCACCAGCAGAGAACGGGCAGGGTACAATGAGCAGTTCTTC.

This CDR3 reads CASSFTQGRASPLHF. CDR3 nucleotide sequence: TGTGCCAGCAGCTTTACACAGGGACGGGCTTCACCCCTCCACTTT. The chain carries TRBV5-6 and TRBJ1-6; D may be TRBD1 (6 bases). Trimming removed 2 bases from V and 9 bases from J, with 15 bases in between. CDR3 length: 15 amino acids. The germline CDR1 and CDR2 sequences are SGHDT and YYEEEE.

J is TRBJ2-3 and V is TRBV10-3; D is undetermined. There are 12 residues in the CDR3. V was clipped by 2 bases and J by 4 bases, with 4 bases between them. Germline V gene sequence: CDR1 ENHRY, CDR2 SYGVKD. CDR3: CAISEAADTQYF. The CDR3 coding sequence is TGTGCCATCAGTGAGGCGGCAGATACGCAGTATTTT.